The clone carrying this T cell receptor (beta chain) has at least ten counts. This specimen comes from a study of kidney transplant recipient with SARS-CoV-2 infection. The CDR3 is 17 residues long. MiXCR, applied by TCRdb to the reads, yields one record per CDR3 protein. The table lists about 250,000 distinct CDR3 sequences, around 26% of them singletons. The source of this sequence is a male patient aged 30 to 40 who had COVID-19 and was a kidney transplant recipient. The T cells may partly be graft donor cells. The chain joins TRBV12-2 to TRBJ1-2; the listed D gene, TRBD1, was not tested against the DNA. TRBV12-2 is designated a pseudogene. Source: a blood sample, taken at baseline and on approximately day 120 from a kidney transplant recipient. The CDR3 here is CASRRDQTPRKTYGYTF. CDR3 DNA sequence: TGTGCAAGTCGCCGGGACCAGACTCCACGAAAGACCTATGGCTACACCTTC.